A selection of T cell receptor beta chains follows, all from one sample in a study of T cells in Graves' hyperthyroidism and ophthalmopathy. TCRdb reprocessed the multiplex PCR reads via MiXCR and lists one record per CDR3 protein. The table shows about 400,000 distinct CDR3 sequences, with roughly 25% occurring only once. The specimen was blood. The receptor source for this set is a man aged 50 to 60 with Graves' hyperthyroidism. Both conserved end residues are trimmed from each CDR3.

j_call	v_call	cdr3_aa
TRBJ2-7	TRBV7-9	ASSFSDRSYEQY
TRBJ2-3	TRBV7-6	ASRKDSQSYTQY
TRBJ1-2	TRBV29-1	SVAGGQGAYNT
TRBJ2-5	TRBV18	ASSSGLAAQETQY
TRBJ1-1	TRBV29-1	SVAGAAAEAF
TRBJ2-1	TRBV10-3	AIAGGAAYNEQF
TRBJ2-1	TRBV7-2	ASSTPSGRGTYNEQF
TRBJ2-5	TRBV5-1	ASSKDSSFYICSAYQEAQY
TRBJ2-7	TRBV7-9	ASSLTGGVYEQY
TRBJ1-2	TRBV28	ASSFLDYGYT